These T cell receptor beta chains were read from a single sample in a study of OX40 agonist ivuxolimab in advanced cancers. TCRdb's table, derived via immunoSEQ multiplex PCR, lists solely in-frame clones and lacks some. The table shows 65,000 to 95,000 clones, with 90% to 95% occurring only once. The sequencing here drew on CD4+ or CD8+ T cells sorted from blood, taken in a trial of the OX40 agonist ivuxolimab. The receptors shown here come from an adult with an advanced solid tumor such as melanoma, head and neck, liver or kidney cancer. Each CDR3 is given with its conserved first and last residue. Each record gives: D gene, J gene, V gene, clone size, CDR3 protein, CDR3 DNA. A D gene is named only where the DNA matches it firmly. Only some rows state a clone size, as once, few, many or a class for expanded clones.

d_call: NA
j_call: TRBJ2-4
v_call: TRBV11-2
clone_size: NA
cdr3_aa: CASSTRQAWNIQYF
cdr3_nt: TGTGCCAGCAGCACTCGACAGGCGTGGAACATTCAGTACTTC

d_call: TRBD1
j_call: TRBJ2-4
v_call: TRBV2
clone_size: NA
cdr3_aa: CASSYTGDSKNIQYF
cdr3_nt: TGTGCCAGCAGTTATACAGGGGATTCCAAAAACATTCAGTACTTC

d_call: NA
j_call: TRBJ1-5
v_call: TRBV7-9
clone_size: NA
cdr3_aa: CASSWDGGPPQHF
cdr3_nt: TGTGCCAGCAGTTGGGACGGCGGACCGCCCCAGCATTTT

d_call: NA
j_call: TRBJ1-6
v_call: TRBV5-6
clone_size: NA
cdr3_aa: CASSSKGVSYNSPLHF
cdr3_nt: TGTGCCAGCAGCTCTAAGGGTGTCTCCTATAATTCACCCCTCCACTTT

d_call: NA
j_call: TRBJ2-1
v_call: TRBV21-1
clone_size: NA
cdr3_aa: CASSRTSGRADNEQFF
cdr3_nt: TGTGCCAGCAGCCGCACCAGCGGGAGAGCGGACAATGAGCAGTTCTTC

d_call: TRBD1
j_call: TRBJ2-3
v_call: TRBV27
clone_size: NA
cdr3_aa: CASSFVGTGGDTQYF
cdr3_nt: TGTGCCAGCAGTTTCGTTGGGACAGGGGGGGATACGCAGTATTTT

d_call: NA
j_call: TRBJ2-5
v_call: TRBV30
clone_size: NA
cdr3_aa: CAWRARGRQETQYF
cdr3_nt: TGTGCCTGGAGGGCAAGGGGCCGCCAAGAGACCCAGTACTTC

d_call: TRBD1
j_call: TRBJ2-2
v_call: TRBV5-1
clone_size: NA
cdr3_aa: CASLDRGNTGELFF
cdr3_nt: TGCGCCAGCTTAGACAGGGGGAACACCGGGGAGCTGTTTTTT

d_call: NA
j_call: TRBJ2-2
v_call: TRBV5-4
clone_size: NA
cdr3_aa: CASSEIDRPTGELFF
cdr3_nt: TGTGCCAGCAGCGAAATAGACAGGCCCACCGGGGAGCTGTTTTTT

d_call: NA
j_call: TRBJ1-2
v_call: TRBV2
clone_size: once
cdr3_aa: CASSPQGNYGYTF
cdr3_nt: TGTGCCAGCAGCCCTCAGGGAAACTATGGCTACACCTTC

d_call: NA
j_call: TRBJ2-7
v_call: TRBV6-5
clone_size: NA
cdr3_aa: CASSYSIGQYF
cdr3_nt: TGTGCCAGCAGTTACTCGATCGGGCAGTACTTC

d_call: TRBD1
j_call: TRBJ2-7
v_call: TRBV5-1
clone_size: NA
cdr3_aa: CASRPGTGRDEQYF
cdr3_nt: TGCGCCAGCAGACCCGGGACAGGGAGAGACGAGCAGTACTTC

d_call: NA
j_call: TRBJ1-4
v_call: TRBV28
clone_size: NA
cdr3_aa: CASSSNRQTTNEKLFF
cdr3_nt: TGTGCCAGCAGTTCCAACCGACAGACAACTAATGAAAAACTGTTTTTT

d_call: TRBD1
j_call: TRBJ1-2
v_call: TRBV5-4
clone_size: NA
cdr3_aa: CASSSAVGQGYGYTF
cdr3_nt: TGTGCCAGCAGCTCGGCCGTAGGACAGGGCTATGGCTACACCTTC

d_call: TRBD2
j_call: TRBJ2-7
v_call: TRBV27
clone_size: NA
cdr3_aa: CASSVVGTSYEQYF
cdr3_nt: TGTGCCAGCAGTGTGGTGGGGACTAGCTACGAGCAGTACTTC

d_call: TRBD1
j_call: TRBJ1-2
v_call: TRBV18
clone_size: NA
cdr3_aa: CASSPREGAGYGYTF
cdr3_nt: TGTGCCAGCTCACCGCGGGAGGGGGCCGGCTATGGCTACACCTTC

d_call: NA
j_call: TRBJ2-7
v_call: TRBV2
clone_size: NA
cdr3_aa: CASSGTGYEQYF
cdr3_nt: TGTGCCAGCAGTGGCACTGGTTACGAGCAGTACTTC

d_call: TRBD1
j_call: TRBJ2-2
v_call: TRBV28
clone_size: once
cdr3_aa: CANSAGGNTGELFF
cdr3_nt: TGTGCCAACTCCGCAGGGGGAAACACCGGGGAGCTGTTTTTT

d_call: NA
j_call: TRBJ1-2
v_call: TRBV11-2
clone_size: NA
cdr3_aa: CASSTLRADYGYTF
cdr3_nt: TGTGCCAGCAGCACCCTCAGGGCTGACTATGGCTACACCTTC

d_call: NA
j_call: TRBJ1-1
v_call: TRBV5-1
clone_size: few
cdr3_aa: CASSQDTGMNTEAFF
cdr3_nt: TGCGCCAGCAGCCAGGACACGGGTATGAACACTGAAGCTTTCTTT

d_call: NA
j_call: TRBJ1-3
v_call: TRBV30
clone_size: NA
cdr3_aa: CAWKPLPGRGSGNTIYF
cdr3_nt: TGTGCCTGGAAACCTCTCCCCGGCAGGGGCTCTGGAAACACCATATATTTT

d_call: NA
j_call: TRBJ2-5
v_call: TRBV28
clone_size: once
cdr3_aa: CASSLEGPEETQYF
cdr3_nt: TGTGCCAGCAGTTTAGAGGGCCCAGAGGAGACCCAGTACTTC

d_call: NA
j_call: TRBJ2-1
v_call: TRBV9
clone_size: NA
cdr3_aa: CASSVGPTGLYNEQFF
cdr3_nt: TGTGCCAGCAGCGTAGGACCCACGGGCCTCTACAATGAGCAGTTCTTC

d_call: NA
j_call: TRBJ1-4
v_call: TRBV5-1
clone_size: NA
cdr3_aa: CASSAGIGEKLFF
cdr3_nt: TGCGCCAGCAGTGCCGGGATCGGAGAAAAACTGTTTTTT

d_call: TRBD1
j_call: TRBJ1-2
v_call: TRBV28
clone_size: NA
cdr3_aa: CASSSISGGFGYTF
cdr3_nt: TGTGCCAGCAGTTCGATCTCAGGGGGTTTCGGCTACACCTTC

d_call: NA
j_call: TRBJ2-7
v_call: TRBV5-4
clone_size: NA
cdr3_aa: CASSVPPRDYEQYF
cdr3_nt: TGTGCCAGCAGCGTGCCCCCGCGGGACTACGAGCAGTACTTC

d_call: NA
j_call: TRBJ1-2
v_call: TRBV28
clone_size: many
cdr3_aa: CASSPGPSRAYGYTF
cdr3_nt: TGTGCCAGCAGCCCCGGCCCCTCACGGGCCTATGGCTACACCTTC

d_call: NA
j_call: TRBJ1-5
v_call: TRBV19
clone_size: many
cdr3_aa: CASSRGLINQPQHF
cdr3_nt: TGTGCCAGTAGCCGCGGACTGATCAATCAGCCCCAGCATTTT

d_call: TRBD1
j_call: TRBJ1-1
v_call: TRBV28
clone_size: NA
cdr3_aa: CASYRQGVTEAFF
cdr3_nt: TGTGCCAGCTACCGACAGGGGGTCACTGAAGCTTTCTTT

d_call: TRBD1
j_call: TRBJ1-1
v_call: TRBV6-6
clone_size: few
cdr3_aa: CASTRADRGKTEAFF
cdr3_nt: TGTGCCAGCACCCGAGCGGACAGGGGAAAAACTGAAGCTTTCTTT

d_call: TRBD1
j_call: TRBJ1-2
v_call: TRBV4-2
clone_size: NA
cdr3_aa: CASSQDGHGQGAFFFNYGYTF
cdr3_nt: TGTGCCAGCAGCCAAGACGGACATGGACAGGGGGCATTCTTTTTTAACTATGGCTACACCTTC

d_call: NA
j_call: TRBJ2-3
v_call: TRBV25-1
clone_size: NA
cdr3_aa: CASSDPSGLSQGRQYF
cdr3_nt: TGTGCCAGCAGTGATCCGTCTGGACTCTCGCAAGGAAGGCAGTATTTT

d_call: TRBD2
j_call: TRBJ2-1
v_call: TRBV19
clone_size: NA
cdr3_aa: CASSIFIASGVNEQFF
cdr3_nt: TGTGCCAGTAGTATTTTCATTGCTAGCGGGGTGAATGAGCAGTTCTTC

d_call: NA
j_call: TRBJ2-5
v_call: TRBV28
clone_size: NA
cdr3_aa: CASSLGDTSVTQYF
cdr3_nt: TGTGCCAGCAGTTTGGGAGACACCTCAGTGACCCAGTACTTC

d_call: NA
j_call: TRBJ2-3
v_call: TRBV4-2
clone_size: once
cdr3_aa: CASSQERVDTQYF
cdr3_nt: TGTGCCAGCAGCCAAGAGAGGGTAGATACGCAGTATTTT

d_call: NA
j_call: TRBJ1-3
v_call: TRBV5-1
clone_size: NA
cdr3_aa: CASSPQGFSGNTIYF
cdr3_nt: TGCGCCAGCAGCCCCCAGGGGTTTTCTGGAAACACCATATATTTT

d_call: NA
j_call: TRBJ2-2
v_call: TRBV5-4
clone_size: once
cdr3_aa: CASHPGSSTGELFF
cdr3_nt: TGTGCCAGCCACCCAGGGTCGAGCACCGGGGAGCTGTTTTTT

d_call: NA
j_call: TRBJ2-1
v_call: TRBV6-6
clone_size: NA
cdr3_aa: CASRGGKSYNEQFF
cdr3_nt: TGTGCCAGCAGGGGCGGGAAATCCTACAATGAGCAGTTCTTC

d_call: TRBD1
j_call: TRBJ1-2
v_call: TRBV28
clone_size: NA
cdr3_aa: CASSLYRQGYGYTF
cdr3_nt: TGTGCCAGCAGTTTGTATAGACAGGGGTATGGCTACACCTTC